The present T cell receptor beta chain was sequenced within a study of blood T cell repertoires in COVID-19. Study-wide background: T cells, B-cell-depleted T cells, or PBMCs provided the cDNA or gDNA that served as material.

Germline values: CDR1 LNHDA, CDR2 SQIVND (reference sequence). Trimming took 5 bases from V and 3 from J; bases not matched to a gene: 7. The CDR3 spans 15 residues. In the authors' methods: Estimated nucleated cell counts came from reference gene primer amplification. Measured with immunoSEQ multiplex PCR; TCRdb has only the in-frame clones, and not every one. D and trimming come from the DNA, and the V and J calls and clone size come from that table. Among a few hundred thousand clones listed, approximately 86% were seen once. Sequencing was performed on peripheral blood. The receptor was isolated from a man aged 18-30 years with active or convalescent COVID-19. The chain uses TRBV19 and TRBJ2-7; TRBD2 aligns across 10 bases. CDR3 region: CASSAASGGRYEQYF. CDR3 coding DNA: TGTGCCAGTAGTGCCGCTAGCGGGGGCCGCTACGAGCAGTACTTC. The full variable domain, with the rest looked up from reference TRBV19 and TRBJ2-7, is DGGITQSPKYLFRKEGQNVTLSCEQNLNHDAMYWYRQDPGQGLRLIYYSQIVNDFQKGDIAEGYSVSREKKESFPLTVTSAQKNPTAFYLCASSAASGGRYEQYFGPGTRLTVT.